The source of this T cell receptor (beta chain) is a study of T cells in localized non-small cell lung cancer (dated by TCRdb to 2018 to 2020). With respect to the entire study: Comparing tumors with uninvolved tumor-adjacent lungs, the study looked at the T cell repertoires of 200 to 250 patients with early-stage NSCLC. Of the NSCLC patients, around 130 were male and approximately 99 were female, and the mean age was around 70 years. The cohort was made up of fewer than 250 treatment-naive NSCLC patients whose localized lung tumors had been resected.

According to the germline V gene, CDR1 reads SGHTA and CDR2 reads FQGNSA. V was cut back by 1 base and J by 5 bases, leaving a gap of 3 bases between them. The CDR3 spans 11 residues, from the cysteine through the phenylalanine. The read is trimmed to its CDR3 DNA, 33 bases read in frame from base 1. Broad study findings and their caveats: A median of around 62 of the top 100 tumor clones turned up in the paired uninvolved adjacent lung, and 25 to 30 of those clones also ranked among the top 100 of that same adjacent lung. Because multi-region tumor sequencing was not done, intratumor heterogeneity could not be ruled out. Higher blood T cell density associated with longer overall survival, while higher adjacent-lung clonality associated with shorter survival. Because the study design was exploratory, TCR variables were selected using unadjusted p-values without false-discovery rate correction. Uninvolved tumor-adjacent lung showed the highest T cell clonality, higher than tumor, which suggests more focused antigenic responses in the adjacent lung.

The immunoSEQ Assay was used to sequence TCR beta CDR3 regions from DNA. On the study's bioinformatics: T cell density was computed as TCR beta template counts normalized to usable DNA estimated by amplifying housekeeping genes. Richness was estimated using the preseqR package, with extrapolation to 400,000 templates for PBMC samples and to 120,000 templates for tissue samples. Clonality was defined by subtracting Pielou's evenness from one. To identify tissue-enriched TCRs, differential abundance testing was run on productive amino-acid clonotypes with a minimum total count of 5 and an alpha of 0.1. Repertoire overlap between compartments was quantified with the Jaccard Index and Morisita Overlap Index. GLIPH clustered TCR beta CDR3s with public tetramer-defined viral CDR3s; viral motifs required at least three viral sequences plus V-gene enrichment. The source is immuneACCESS, and TCRdb retained only in-frame sequences with V and J called. Part of the clones is not carried over; for the studies checked, unresolved V genes explain less than half of this, and the remainder is unexplained. That table furnishes V, J and clone size, whereas the DNA furnished D and trimming. In all, the sample holds about 40,000 clones, and about 90% of those were seen once. The ten largest clonotypes hold roughly 6.1% of the sample.

At diagnosis, tumor, uninvolved tumor-adjacent lung and peripheral blood were collected and then preserved as a mix of FFPE and fresh-frozen material. For TCR repertoire profiling, blood samples were analyzed in the form of peripheral blood mononuclear cells. Remarks on this clone: This receptor's antigen is unknown. Qualities for individual bases were not recorded, and no much larger clone is one base off.

This receptor was taken from a man aged 35 to 69 with stage I lung adenocarcinoma. The sequencing used peripheral blood, collected before any cancer treatment. Rearrangement joined TRBV7-2 to TRBJ2-7; the D gene is unclear. The CDR3: CASSLGDEQYF. The DNA is TGTGCCAGCAGCTTAGGAGACGAGCAGTACTTC. Supplemented by the reference TRBV7-2 and TRBJ2-7 proteins around the CDR3, the complete variable domain is GAGVSQSPSNKVTEKGKDVELRCDPISGHTALYWYRQSLGQGLEFLIYFQGNSAPDKSGLPSDRFSAERTGGSVSTLTIQRTQQEDSAVYLCASSLGDEQYFGPGTRLTVT.